The clone carrying this T cell receptor beta chain was counted many times. The antigen is undetermined. Uncontrolled infection, other autoimmune disease, pregnancy or lactation barred patients from enrollment. TCR beta CDR3 regions were amplified from RNA. Carried out on the TCR CDR3, a first-round RT-PCR used the HTBI primer set. Using its own MiXCR run on the multiplex PCR reads, TCRdb lists one record per CDR3 protein. The sample yields 550,000 to 650,000 distinct CDR3 sequences, over 11% seen once. The record originates from a study of T cells in Graves' hyperthyroidism and ophthalmopathy. The CDR3 length is 13 residues. Looked up from germline, CDR1 is DFQATT and CDR2 is SNEGSKA (reference sequence). Unmatched junction bases numbered 6, after V lost 6 bases and J lost 5 bases. Study findings and constraints: A model of 13 V-J pairs discriminated ophthalmopathy from stable hyperthyroidism. Most thyroid clonotypes that were expanded above 0.001 also turned up in blood.

This chain links TRBV20-1 with TRBJ1-2; TRBD1 matches 10 bases. The sequence derives from a woman in her thirties with Graves' hyperthyroidism that later progressed to Graves' ophthalmopathy. Sequencing input: blood. The CDR3 is CSARDRGFYGYTF. DNA for the CDR3: TGCAGTGCCCGGGACAGGGGATTTTATGGCTACACCTTC.